The 15 T cell receptor beta chains in this list originate from one sample, sequenced in a study of blood T cell repertoires in COVID-19. Profiling relied on immunoSEQ multiplex PCR, and the TCRdb table lists in-frame clones only, not all of them. The repertoire holds 110,000 to 150,000 clones, with 88% as singletons. Sequencing input: peripheral blood. The receptors were gathered from a man in his 70s with acute or convalescent COVID-19.

The chain carries TRBV6-5 and TRBJ2-3; unclear D gene. Trimming took 5 bases from V and 0 from J, leaving 6 bases between them. Germline CDR1 and CDR2: MNHEY and SVGAGI. The CDR3 totals 13 residues. The CDR3 region has the DNA TGTGCCAGCAGTACACCTAGCACAGATACGCAGTATTTT. It codes for CASSTPSTDTQYF.

The J gene is TRBJ2-7, the V gene TRBV6-5; D is possibly TRBD2 (5 bases). The CDR3 runs 12 residues. Germline loops: CDR1 MNHEY, CDR2 SVGAGI. Trimming removed 4 bases from V and 4 bases from J, with 8 bases in between. The CDR3 loop is CASSSGDYEQYF. CDR3 nucleotide sequence: TGTGCCAGCAGTTCCGGGGATTACGAGCAGTACTTC.

The CDR3: CASSPRSSGGSGGELFF. DNA of the CDR3: TGTGCCAGCAGCCCCCGATCTAGCGGGGGCTCAGGTGGGGAGCTGTTTTTT. The V call is TRBV9, the J call TRBJ2-2; 10 nucleotides agree with TRBD2. V lost 4 bases and J lost 8; bases outside the gene matches: 14. The CDR3 has 17 amino acids. The germline gives CDR1 SGDLS, CDR2 YYNGEE.

This clone was found once. V and J are TRBV3-1 (or the pseudogene TRBV3-2) and TRBJ2-7; TRBD2 aligns across 10 bases. The V segment lost 0 bases and the J segment 2 bases; nucleotides outside the gene matches: 7. CDR1 is LGHDT, CDR2 YNNKEL, per germline (reference sequence). The CDR3 length is 17 residues. The DNA for the CDR3 is TGTGCCAGCAGCCAAGATCTAGGACTAGCGGAAACCTACGAGCAGTACTTC. Translating it yields CASSQDLGLAETYEQYF.

The chain employs TRBV5-1 and TRBJ2-3, with 9 nucleotides matching TRBD2. Germline CDR1 reads SGHRS; CDR2 reads YFSETQ. The CDR3 totals 14 residues. Unmatched junction bases numbered 5, after V lost 7 bases and J lost 2 bases. The CDR3: CASRSGGFTDTQYF. The CDR3 DNA reads TGCGCCAGCCGGAGCGGGGGGTTCACAGATACGCAGTATTTT.

The chain recombines TRBV10-3 with TRBJ1-1, with 7 positions matching TRBD1. The germline V gene encodes CDR1 ENHRY and CDR2 SYGVKD. The V and J ends lost 6 bases and 2 bases, in that order; junction bases with no gene match: 6. The CDR3 consists of 14 residues. The CDR3 loop is CAIRTGDYNTEAFF. CDR3 bases: TGTGCCATCAGAACAGGGGATTACAACACTGAAGCTTTCTTT.

Only one count was recorded for this clone. V gene TRBV7-2 combines with J gene TRBJ2-7; TRBD1 aligns across 10 bases. The CDR3 is made up of 16 amino acids. From germline, CDR1 is SGHTA and CDR2 FQGNSA. After removal of 3 bases from V and 2 bases from J, the junction contained 7 bases not matched to a gene. CDR3 sequence (DNA): TGTGCCAGCAGCTTGAGAGGACAGGGGGTTCCCTACGAGCAGTACTTC. Amino acids: CASSLRGQGVPYEQYF.

V gene TRBV18 combines with J gene TRBJ1-3; TRBD1 might be the D (6 bases). Per germline, CDR1 KGHSH and CDR2 LQKENI. V was pared by 6 bases and J by 4 bases, with 13 bases between. CDR3 length: 14 amino acids. Written as DNA, the CDR3 is TGTGCCAGCTCCCCCGGGGGGCACGGAAACACCATATATTTT. Translating gives CASSPGGHGNTIYF.

The CDR3 is CASSLTGGDGNTIYF. In DNA form, the CDR3 reads TGCGCCAGCAGCTTGACAGGGGGCGATGGAAACACCATATATTTT. The J gene is TRBJ1-3, the V gene TRBV5-1; 9 bases map to TRBD1. Germline V gene sequence: CDR1 SGHRS, CDR2 YFSETQ. V lost 1 base and J lost 3; bases outside the gene matches: 2. CDR3 length: 15 amino acids.

This clone was picked up one time. The gene calls are TRBV6-5 and TRBJ1-1, with D tentatively TRBD1 (5 bases). Per the germline V gene, CDR1 is MNHEY and CDR2 is SVGAGI. V was clipped by 5 bases and J by 4 bases, with 11 bases between them. The CDR3 spans 13 residues. CDR3 DNA: TGTGCCAGCAGTCTCTTAGGGGCCACTGAAGCTTTCTTT. Translating it yields CASSLLGATEAFF.

CDR3 bases: TGCGCCAGCAGCTTGGGACAGACTTCTGATGGCTACACCTTC. It encodes CASSLGQTSDGYTF. V gene TRBV5-1 combines with J gene TRBJ1-2, with TRBD1 as a possible D gene (5 bases). This CDR3 has 14 amino acids. Between the trimmed V and J ends, which lost 0 bases and 6 bases, there was a span of 12 bases. In germline, CDR1 is SGHRS, CDR2 YFSETQ. The whole variable domain, remainder taken from reference TRBV5-1 and TRBJ1-2, is KAGVTQTPRYLIKTRGQQVTLSCSPISGHRSVSWYQQTPGQGLQFLFEYFSETQRNKGNFPGRFSGRQFSNSRSEMNVSTLELGDSALYLCASSLGQTSDGYTFGSGTRLTVV.

The CDR3 DNA is TGTGCCAGCAGCCCCGGACAGTCGCCTAGGAGTGGAAAACTGTTTTTT. Protein product: CASSPGQSPRSGKLFF. The J gene is TRBJ1-4, the V gene TRBV11-1, with a weak D call TRBD1 (6 bases). Trimming stripped 5 bases from V and 10 bases from J, with 23 bases between. CDR1 is SGHAT and CDR2 is FQDESV in the germline V gene (reference sequence). The CDR3 totals 16 residues.

V and J are TRBV5-1 and TRBJ1-2; D is unresolved. The CDR3 runs to 14 residues. V was pared by 4 bases and J by 1 base, with 11 bases between. Germline assignment: CDR1 SGHRS and CDR2 YFSETQ. CDR3 DNA: TGCGCCAGCAGCGTCGGGGTGAATAACTATGGCTACACCTTC. It specifies CASSVGVNNYGYTF.

J is TRBJ1-4 and V is TRBV30, with 7 bases that match TRBD1. CDR1 and CDR2 (germline): GTSNPN, SVGIG (reference sequence). The J segment lost 3 bases and the V segment lost 5 bases, leaving 6 bases of the junction unmatched. This CDR3 contains 14 residues. The CDR3 DNA follows: TGTGCCTGGTCCCTGCAGGGGGCTAATGAAAAACTGTTTTTT. Translating it yields CAWSLQGANEKLFF.

V usage is TRBV28 and J usage is TRBJ2-7; 7 positions agree with TRBD1. The CDR3 runs to 12 residues. Looked up from germline, CDR1 is MDHEN and CDR2 is SYDVKM. The V gene end was trimmed by 3 bases and the J gene end by 10 bases; junction bases not matched to a gene: 6. The CDR3: CASSLGRGYQYF. The CDR3 DNA follows: TGTGCCAGCAGTTTGGGCAGGGGGTATCAGTACTTC.